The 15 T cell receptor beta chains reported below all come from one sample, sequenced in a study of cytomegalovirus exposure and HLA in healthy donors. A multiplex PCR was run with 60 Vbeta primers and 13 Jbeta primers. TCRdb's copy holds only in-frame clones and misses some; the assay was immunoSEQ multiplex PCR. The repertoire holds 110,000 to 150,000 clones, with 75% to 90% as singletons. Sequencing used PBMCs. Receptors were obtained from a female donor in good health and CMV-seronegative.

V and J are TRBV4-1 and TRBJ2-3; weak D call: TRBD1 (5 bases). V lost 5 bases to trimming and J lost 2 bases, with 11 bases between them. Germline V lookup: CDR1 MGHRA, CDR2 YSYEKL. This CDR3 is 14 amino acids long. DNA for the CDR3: TGCGCCAGCAGCTTTGCCAGGGACACAGATACGCAGTATTTT. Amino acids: CASSFARDTDTQYF.

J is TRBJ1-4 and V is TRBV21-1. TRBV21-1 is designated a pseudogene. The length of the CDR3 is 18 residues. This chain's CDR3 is CASSKGGGQETFNEKLFF. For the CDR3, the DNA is TGTGCCAGCAGCAAAGGCGGGGGGCAAGAAACCTTTAATGAAAAACTGTTTTTT.

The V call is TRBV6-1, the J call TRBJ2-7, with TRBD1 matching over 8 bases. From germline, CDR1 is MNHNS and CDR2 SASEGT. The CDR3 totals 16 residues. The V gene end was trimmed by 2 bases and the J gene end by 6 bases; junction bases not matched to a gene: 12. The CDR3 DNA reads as TGTGCCAGCAGTGAAAGCTGGGGCAGGGGGCCTGGCGAGCAGTACTTC. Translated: CASSESWGRGPGEQYF.

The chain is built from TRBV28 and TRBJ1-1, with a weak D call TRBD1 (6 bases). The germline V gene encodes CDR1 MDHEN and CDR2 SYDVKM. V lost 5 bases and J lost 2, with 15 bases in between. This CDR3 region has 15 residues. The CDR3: CASSAAGAFNTEAFF. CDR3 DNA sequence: TGTGCCAGCAGTGCGGCGGGGGCGTTTAACACTGAAGCTTTCTTT.

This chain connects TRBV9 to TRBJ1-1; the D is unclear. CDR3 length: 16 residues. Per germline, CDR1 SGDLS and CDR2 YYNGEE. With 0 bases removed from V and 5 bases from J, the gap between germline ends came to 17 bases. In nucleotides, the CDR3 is TGTGCCAGCAGCGTAGCTAGAGATTCTCCCCGGACTGAAGCTTTCTTT. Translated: CASSVARDSPRTEAFF.

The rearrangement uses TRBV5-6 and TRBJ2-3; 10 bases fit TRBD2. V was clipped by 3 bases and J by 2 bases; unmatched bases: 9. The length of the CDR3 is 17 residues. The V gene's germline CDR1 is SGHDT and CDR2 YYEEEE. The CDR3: CASSYEAGGPNTDTQYF. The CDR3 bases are TGTGCCAGCAGCTACGAAGCGGGAGGGCCAAACACAGATACGCAGTATTTT.

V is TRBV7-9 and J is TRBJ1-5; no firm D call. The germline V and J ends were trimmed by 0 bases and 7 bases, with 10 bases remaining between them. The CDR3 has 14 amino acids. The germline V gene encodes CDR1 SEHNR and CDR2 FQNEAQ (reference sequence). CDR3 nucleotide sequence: TGTGCCAGCAGCTTAGCGGGTTCCGGGCAGCCCCAGCATTTT. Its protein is CASSLAGSGQPQHF.

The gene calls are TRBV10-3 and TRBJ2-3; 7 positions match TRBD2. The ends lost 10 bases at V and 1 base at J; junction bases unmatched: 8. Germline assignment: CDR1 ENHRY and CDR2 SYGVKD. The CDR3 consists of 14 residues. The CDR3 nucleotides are TGTGCCACCCGGGGGGAGCGGGGCACAGATACGCAGTATTTT. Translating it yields CATRGERGTDTQYF.

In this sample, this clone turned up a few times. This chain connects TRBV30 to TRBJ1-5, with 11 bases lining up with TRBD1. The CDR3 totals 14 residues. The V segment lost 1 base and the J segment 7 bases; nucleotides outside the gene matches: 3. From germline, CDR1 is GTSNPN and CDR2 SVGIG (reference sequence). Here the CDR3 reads CAWSEGQGGQPQHF. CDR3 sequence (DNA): TGTGCCTGGAGTGAGGGACAGGGGGGACAGCCCCAGCATTTT.

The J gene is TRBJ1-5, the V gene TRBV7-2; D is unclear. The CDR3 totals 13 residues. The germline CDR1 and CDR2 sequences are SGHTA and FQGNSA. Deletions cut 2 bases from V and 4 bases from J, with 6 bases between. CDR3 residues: CASSLRLNQPQHF. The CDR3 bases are TGTGCCAGCAGCTTAAGACTTAATCAGCCCCAGCATTTT.

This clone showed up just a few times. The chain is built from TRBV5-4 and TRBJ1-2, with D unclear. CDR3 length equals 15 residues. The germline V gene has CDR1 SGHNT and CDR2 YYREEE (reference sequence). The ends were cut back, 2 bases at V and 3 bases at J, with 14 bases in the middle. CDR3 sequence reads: CASSLGLEADYGYTF. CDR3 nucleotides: TGTGCCAGCAGCTTAGGACTAGAGGCTGACTATGGCTACACCTTC.

The CDR3 region is CASLDPGLAGGQETQYF. In DNA form, the CDR3 reads TGTGCCAGCCTTGACCCTGGACTAGCGGGAGGGCAAGAGACCCAGTACTTC. V and J are TRBV2 and TRBJ2-5; 15 bases are a match to TRBD2. V lost 8 bases and J lost 2; bases outside the gene matches: 9. The CDR3 totals 17 residues. CDR1 and CDR2 from the germline V gene are SNHLY and FYNNEI.

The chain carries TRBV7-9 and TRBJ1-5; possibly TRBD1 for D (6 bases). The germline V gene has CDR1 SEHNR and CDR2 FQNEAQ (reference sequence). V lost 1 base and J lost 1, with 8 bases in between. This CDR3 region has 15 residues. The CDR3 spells CASSLGTASNQPQHF. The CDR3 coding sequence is TGTGCCAGCAGCTTAGGGACAGCGAGCAATCAGCCCCAGCATTTT.

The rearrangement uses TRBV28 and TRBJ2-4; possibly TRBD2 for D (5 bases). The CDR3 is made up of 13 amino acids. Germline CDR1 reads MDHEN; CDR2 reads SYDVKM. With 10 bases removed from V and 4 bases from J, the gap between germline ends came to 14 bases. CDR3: CAIAGSQKNIQYF. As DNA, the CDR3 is TGTGCCATCGCGGGCTCTCAAAAAAACATTCAGTACTTC.

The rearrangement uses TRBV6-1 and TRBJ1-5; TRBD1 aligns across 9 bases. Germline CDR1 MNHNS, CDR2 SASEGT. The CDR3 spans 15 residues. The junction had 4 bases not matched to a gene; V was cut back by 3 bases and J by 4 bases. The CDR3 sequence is CASSEDRGHNQPQHF. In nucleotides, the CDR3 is TGTGCCAGCAGTGAGGACAGGGGCCATAATCAGCCCCAGCATTTT.